This T cell receptor (beta chain) was recorded in a study of regulatory T cells in long-lasting Graves disease. CDR3 regions were amplified by Arm-PCR using iRepertoire HTBI primers to build TCR beta libraries. TCRdb recomputed calls from the multiplex PCR reads with MiXCR, one row per CDR3 protein. This table has a few hundred thousand distinct CDR3 sequences, roughly 24% appearing once. Study results and caveats: TCR diversity was lower in persistent Graves' patients than in newly diagnosed ones. A greater number of public clonotypes (approximately 2,500) was shared by persistent patients than by new patients (about 880).

This CDR3 is 15 amino acids long. Germline trimming cut 4 bases from V and 5 bases from J; bases unmatched to any gene: 10. The germline CDR1 and CDR2 sequences are MNHEY and SMNVEV (reference sequence). This clonotype came up many times. Its antigen is unidentified. Specified time point: persistent/refractory GD, antithyroid drugs over 5 years with positive TRAb. Researchers made the TCR library from RNA that was extracted from PBMCs. The sequence came from a woman in her forties with Graves disease. The rearrangement uses TRBV27 and TRBJ2-5; 7 bases line up with TRBD2. The sequenced sample was peripheral blood mononuclear cells (PBMCs), obtained when the disease was refractory, from a patient treated with antithyroid drugs. The CDR3 DNA reads TGTGCCAGCAGTTATGGCGGGAGCGGAGTGGAGACCCAGTACTTC. Encoded protein: CASSYGGSGVETQYF.